Included here is one T cell receptor beta chain sequence, with context. As yet, its antigen is unknown. The record originates from a study of blood T cells in healthy people across ages. General observations from the study: TCR beta diversity, measured per million T cells, fell in a roughly linear way with age. CMV status of donors was not determined, possibly confounding expanded clonotype changes. It was found that TCR beta diversity correlated strongly with the percentage of naive T cells.

Germline values: CDR1 LGHNA, CDR2 YSLEER. The CDR3 contains 16 residues. V shed 1 base, J shed 13 bases, and the junction held 12 bases outside the gene matches. Primers used in a second PCR of about 6 to 11 cycles were a sample-barcoded 5' primer and a J-beta primer mix. TCRdb re-called the 5' RACE reads with MiXCR, one entry per CDR3 protein. The sample lists hundreds of thousands of distinct CDR3 sequences, about a fifth occurring once. The source of this sequence is a man between 65 and 85 years old in good health. The specimen was blood. The gene calls are TRBV4-3 and TRBJ2-1; 11 bases align to TRBD2. As DNA, the CDR3 is TGCGCCAGCAGCCAAGCTGTGGACATTAGCGGGAGGGCCCAGTTCTTC. It specifies CASSQAVDISGRAQFF.